This entry features one T cell receptor beta chain sequence. Criteria for exclusion of patients were uncontrolled infection, other autoimmune disease, pregnancy or lactation. The sample originates from a study of T cells in Graves' hyperthyroidism and ophthalmopathy. The source material, RNA transcripts, was used to amplify TCR beta CDR3 regions. The HTBI primer set drove a first-round RT-PCR of the TCR CDR3. TCRdb recomputed calls from the multiplex PCR reads with MiXCR, one row per CDR3 protein. The sample yields some 320,000 distinct CDR3 sequences, about an eighth seen once. Germline V CDR1 and CDR2: PRHDT, FYEKMQ (reference sequence). The CDR3 is 15 residues long. The junction had 7 bases not matched to a gene; V was cut back by 2 bases and J by 5 bases.

The material sequenced was blood. This clonotype originated in a woman in her forties with Graves' ophthalmopathy. V is TRBV13 and J is TRBJ2-7, with 9 bases lining up with TRBD2. The CDR3 loop is CASSLRREGQDEQYF. As DNA, the CDR3 is TGTGCCAGCAGCTTACGGCGGGAGGGCCAGGACGAGCAGTACTTC.